This T cell receptor beta chain was identified in a study of T cell responses to AZD1222 COVID-19 vaccine. Whole-study findings and limits: Repertoire sampling was restricted to post-peak T cell response timepoints. Clonal diversity was possibly underestimated, and white British individuals and females predominated among donors.

Only one count was recorded for this clone. The antigen is unknown. Here immunoSEQ multiplex PCR was the method, and the copy in TCRdb shows in-frame clones only, minus some. Of 110,000 or so clones listed, approximately 86% are singletons. The TCR comes from an adult who received the AZD1222 COVID-19 vaccine. Sequencing was performed on peripheral blood, taken 28 days after the second AZD1222 dose.

The DNA of the CDR3 is TGTGCCAGCAGCTTGGGACAGGGCCCCACCTATAATTCACCCCTCCACTTT. This sequence encodes CASSLGQGPTYNSPLHF. The chain recombines TRBV5-4 with TRBJ1-6; the match to TRBD1 covers 7 bases. This CDR3 contains 17 residues. CDR1 SGHNT and CDR2 YYREEE come from the germline V gene (reference sequence). The V and J ends lost 0 bases and 2 bases, in that order; junction bases with no gene match: 5. The full variable domain, rest sourced from reference TRBV5-4 and TRBJ1-6, is ETGVTQSPTHLIKTRGQQVTLRCSSQSGHNTVSWYQQALGQGPQFIFQYYREEENGRGNFPPRFSGLQFPNYSSELNVNALELDDSALYLCASSLGQGPTYNSPLHFGNGTRLTVT.